This TCR beta chain was documented in a study of blood T cell repertoires in COVID-19. In the study overall: Some COVID-19 samples were acute and others convalescent; all came from the United States, Italy and Spain. Sample material is recorded as cDNA or gDNA derived from T cells, B-cell-depleted T cells, or PBMCs.

In the original workflow: Reference gene primer amplification yielded estimated nucleated cell counts. Clones were sequenced by immunoSEQ multiplex PCR, and TCRdb holds only the in-frame ones, with some missing. V, J and clone size reflect that table, while D and trimming were determined from the DNA. Here the sample spans 150,000 to 200,000 clones, about 80% being singletons. This CDR3 region has 14 residues. The V gene lost 4 bases and the J gene lost 2 bases, with 13 bases spanning the gap. CDR1 and CDR2 (germline): SGHRS, YFSETQ. Material: peripheral blood. The genes are TRBV5-1 and TRBJ2-7; D perhaps matches TRBD1 (6 bases). The TCR comes from an older woman with acute or convalescent COVID-19. The CDR3 nucleotides read TGCGCCAGCAGCCGACCGGGACAAACCTACGAGCAGTACTTC. Residues: CASSRPGQTYEQYF.